This T cell receptor beta chain was captured in a study of T cells in tuberculosis. Study as a whole: CD1B tetramers identified T cells specific for mycobacterial lipid GMM.

After thawing and overnight rest, PBMC were stained with GMM-loaded CD1B tetramer, viability dye and anti-CD3 for sorting. C32 glucose monomycolate from Rhodococcus equi was loaded onto the CD1B tetramers. Sequencing of TCR-alpha and TCR-beta chains was unpaired. Assay: immunoSEQ multiplex PCR; the TCRdb copy retains only in-frame clones and omits some. The table has approximately 57,000 clones, approximately 86% seen once. Germline V gene data show CDR1 as LNHDA and CDR2 as SQIVND (reference sequence). The CDR3 loop spans 13 amino acids. After removal of 6 bases from V and 10 bases from J, the junction contained 6 bases not matched to a gene.

Sequenced: CD1b-GMM tetramer-negative cells sorted from PBMCs. This receptor was identified in an adult woman with latent tuberculosis. V gene TRBV19 combines with J gene TRBJ2-1; TRBD2 agrees at 10 bases. CDR3 protein: CASRLAGVAEQFF. In DNA form, the CDR3 reads TGTGCCAGTAGGCTAGCGGGAGTCGCGGAGCAGTTCTTC.